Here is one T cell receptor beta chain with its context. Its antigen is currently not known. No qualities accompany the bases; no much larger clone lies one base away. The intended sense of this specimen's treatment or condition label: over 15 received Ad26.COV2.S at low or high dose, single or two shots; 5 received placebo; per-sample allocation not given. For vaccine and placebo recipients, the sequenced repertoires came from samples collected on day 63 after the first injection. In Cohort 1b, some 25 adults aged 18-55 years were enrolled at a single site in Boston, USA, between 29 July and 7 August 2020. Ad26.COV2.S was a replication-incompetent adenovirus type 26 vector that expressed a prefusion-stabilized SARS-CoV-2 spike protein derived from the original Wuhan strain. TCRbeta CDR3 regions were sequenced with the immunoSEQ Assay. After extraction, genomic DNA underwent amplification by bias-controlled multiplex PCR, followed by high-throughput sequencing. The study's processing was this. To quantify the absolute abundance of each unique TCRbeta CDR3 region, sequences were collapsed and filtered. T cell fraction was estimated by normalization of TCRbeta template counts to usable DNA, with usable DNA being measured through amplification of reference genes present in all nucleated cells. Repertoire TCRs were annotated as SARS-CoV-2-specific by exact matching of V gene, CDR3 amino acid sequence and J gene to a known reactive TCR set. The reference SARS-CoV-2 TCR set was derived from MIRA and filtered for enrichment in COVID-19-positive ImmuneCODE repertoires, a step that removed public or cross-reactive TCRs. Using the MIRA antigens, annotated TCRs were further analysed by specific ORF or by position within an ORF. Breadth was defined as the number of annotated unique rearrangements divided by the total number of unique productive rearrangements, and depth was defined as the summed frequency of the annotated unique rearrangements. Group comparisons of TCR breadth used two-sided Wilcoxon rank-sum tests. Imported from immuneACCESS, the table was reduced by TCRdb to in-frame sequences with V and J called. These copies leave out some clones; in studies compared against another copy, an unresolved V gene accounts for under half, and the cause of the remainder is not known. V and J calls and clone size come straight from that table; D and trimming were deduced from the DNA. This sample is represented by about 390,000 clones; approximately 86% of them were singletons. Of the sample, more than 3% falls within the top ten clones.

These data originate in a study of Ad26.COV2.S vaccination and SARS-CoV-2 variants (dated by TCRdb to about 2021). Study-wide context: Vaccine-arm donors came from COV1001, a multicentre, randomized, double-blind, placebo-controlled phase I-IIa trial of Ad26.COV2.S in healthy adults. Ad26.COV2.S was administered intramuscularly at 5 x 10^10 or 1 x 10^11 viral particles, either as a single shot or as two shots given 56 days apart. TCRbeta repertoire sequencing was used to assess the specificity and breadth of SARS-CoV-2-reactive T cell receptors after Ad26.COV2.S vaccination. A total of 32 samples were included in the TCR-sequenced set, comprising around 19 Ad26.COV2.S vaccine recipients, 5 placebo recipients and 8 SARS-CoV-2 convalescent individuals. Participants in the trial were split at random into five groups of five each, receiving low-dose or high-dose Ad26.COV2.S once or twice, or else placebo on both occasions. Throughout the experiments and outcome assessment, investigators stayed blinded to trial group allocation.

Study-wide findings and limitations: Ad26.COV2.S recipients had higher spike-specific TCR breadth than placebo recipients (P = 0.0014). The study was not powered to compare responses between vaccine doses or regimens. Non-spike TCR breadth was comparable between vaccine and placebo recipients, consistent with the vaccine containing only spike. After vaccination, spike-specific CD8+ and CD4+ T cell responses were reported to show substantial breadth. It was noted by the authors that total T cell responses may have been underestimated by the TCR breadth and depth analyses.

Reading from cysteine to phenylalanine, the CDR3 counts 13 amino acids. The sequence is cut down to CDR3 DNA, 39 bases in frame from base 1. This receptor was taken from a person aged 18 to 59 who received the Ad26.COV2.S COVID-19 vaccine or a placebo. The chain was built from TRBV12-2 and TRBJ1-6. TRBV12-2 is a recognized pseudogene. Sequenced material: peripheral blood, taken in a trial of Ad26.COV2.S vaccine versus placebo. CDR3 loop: CASWNPEDSPLHF. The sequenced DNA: TGTGCAAGTTGGAATCCGGAAGATTCACCCCTCCACTTT.